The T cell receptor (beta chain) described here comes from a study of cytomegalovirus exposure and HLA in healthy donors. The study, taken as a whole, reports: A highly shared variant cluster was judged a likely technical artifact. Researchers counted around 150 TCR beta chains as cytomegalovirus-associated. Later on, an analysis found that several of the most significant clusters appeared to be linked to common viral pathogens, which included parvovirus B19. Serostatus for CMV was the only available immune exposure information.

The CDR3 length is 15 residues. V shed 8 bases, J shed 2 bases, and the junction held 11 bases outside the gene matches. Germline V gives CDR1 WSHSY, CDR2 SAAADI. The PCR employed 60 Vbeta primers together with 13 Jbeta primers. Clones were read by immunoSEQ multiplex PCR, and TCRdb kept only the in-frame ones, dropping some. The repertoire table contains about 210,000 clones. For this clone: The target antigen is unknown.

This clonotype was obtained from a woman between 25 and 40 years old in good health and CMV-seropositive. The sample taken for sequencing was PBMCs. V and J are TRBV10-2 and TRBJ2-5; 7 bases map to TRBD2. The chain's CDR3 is CASSQSGVAQETQYF. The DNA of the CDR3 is TGCGCCAGCTCCCAAAGCGGGGTGGCTCAAGAGACCCAGTACTTC.